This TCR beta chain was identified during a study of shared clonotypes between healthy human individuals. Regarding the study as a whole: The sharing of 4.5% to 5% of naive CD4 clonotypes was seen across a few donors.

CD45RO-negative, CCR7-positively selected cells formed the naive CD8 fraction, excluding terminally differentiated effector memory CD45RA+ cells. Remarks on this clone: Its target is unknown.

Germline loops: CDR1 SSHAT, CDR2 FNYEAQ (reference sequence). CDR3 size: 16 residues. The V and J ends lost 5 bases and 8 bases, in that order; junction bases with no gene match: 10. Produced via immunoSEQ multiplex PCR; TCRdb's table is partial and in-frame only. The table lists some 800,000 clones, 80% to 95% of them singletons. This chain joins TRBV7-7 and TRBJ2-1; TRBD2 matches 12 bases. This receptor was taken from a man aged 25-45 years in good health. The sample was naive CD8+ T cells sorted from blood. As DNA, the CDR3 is TGTGCCAGCAGCCCAAAACTAGCGGGAGGCAGTTATGAGCAGTTCTTC. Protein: CASSPKLAGGSYEQFF. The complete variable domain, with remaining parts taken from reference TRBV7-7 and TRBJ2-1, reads GAGVSQSPRYKVTKRGQDVTLRCDPISSHATLYWYQQALGQGPEFLTYFNYEAQPDKSGLPSDRFSAERPEGSISTLTIQRTEQRDSAMYRCASSPKLAGGSYEQFFGPGTRLTVL.